Presented here are 24 T cell receptor beta chains from one specimen sequenced in a study of blood T cells in healthy people across ages. Through a sample-barcoded 5' primer and a J-beta primer mix, a second PCR was run for roughly 6 to 11 cycles. From the 5' RACE reads, TCRdb called clonotypes with MiXCR, one entry per CDR3 protein. Among roughly 790,000 distinct CDR3 sequences, roughly 45% were seen once, and the ten largest hold 20% to 25%. Sequencing used blood. Every receptor here comes from a woman aged 55-69 years in good health.

This clonotype was seen a few times. It is unclear where the CDR3 begins or ends on the DNA, so no DNA is shown, and the CDR3 is as TCRdb lists it. The gene calls are TRBV7-8 and TRBJ1-6. The CDR3 is 15 residues long, ends included. Germline-derived CDR1 and CDR2 are SGHVS and FQNEAQ. CDR3: CASILGSSYNSPLHF.

This clonotype was counted a few times. V usage is TRBV5-1 and J usage is TRBJ2-3, with D uncertain. V dropped 0 bases and J dropped 2 bases, with 13 bases sitting between them. This CDR3 region has 16 residues. Germline V CDR1 and CDR2: SGHRS, YFSETQ. Here the CDR3 reads CASSLGQSINTDTQYF. Written as DNA, the CDR3 is TGCGCCAGCAGCTTGGGCCAGTCGATAAACACAGATACGCAGTATTTT.

The chain has TRBV20-1 and TRBJ2-1; perhaps TRBD2 as D (5 bases). The tail of the sequence fits TRBJ2-7 better, so the J call may be wrong. Germline-derived CDR1 and CDR2 are DFQATT and SNEGSKA (reference sequence). The CDR3 is made up of 14 amino acids. CDR3 residues: CSARTRNPYNEQYF. The CDR3 bases are TGCAGTGCTAGAACTAGGAATCCCTACAATGAGCAGTACTTC.

V and J are TRBV6-2 or TRBV6-3 and TRBJ2-5, with 9 bases lining up with TRBD1. Gene TRBJ2-1 matches the end of the DNA better, so the J call may be wrong. The CDR3 covers 16 residues. Germline lookup yields CDR1 MNHEY and CDR2 SVGEGT. The CDR3 DNA follows: TGTGCCAGCAGTTTGCTACAGGGGGCCATTCAAGAGACCCAGTTCTTC. Translated: CASSLLQGAIQETQFF.

The chain uses TRBV4-2 and TRBJ2-5; D uncertain. CDR1 is LGHNA, CDR2 YNFKEQ, per germline. The CDR3 is 15 amino acids. Trimming pared 0 bases from V and 2 bases from J, leaving 10 bases between. DNA of the CDR3: TGTGCCAGCAGCCAAGAAAGAACAGCTCAAGAGACCCAGTACTTC. It translates to CASSQERTAQETQYF.

Points on this clonotype: A clone one base away is much larger, so this may be a read error. The gene calls are TRBV4-3 and TRBJ1-4; D unclear. Germline V gives CDR1 LGHNA, CDR2 YSLEER. The CDR3 is made up of 16 amino acids. This CDR3 reads CASGQIGGYGGEKLFF. CDR3 DNA: TGCGCCAGCGGCCAAATCGGTGGATACGGAGGGGAAAAACTGTTTTTT.

This chain joins TRBV11-2 and TRBJ2-7, with TRBD1 matching 8 bases. The germline V gene has CDR1 SGHAT and CDR2 FQNNGV. This CDR3 contains 18 residues. Germline trimming cut 1 base from V and 4 bases from J; bases unmatched to any gene: 15. CDR3 nucleotide sequence: TGTGCCAGCAGCTTAGCCCGGGACAGGTACGATCACAAGTACGAGCAGTACTTC. Its protein is CASSLARDRYDHKYEQYF. Full variable domain (missing parts from reference TRBV11-2 and TRBJ2-7): EAGVAQSPRYKIIEKRQSVAFWCNPISGHATLYWYQQILGQGPKLLIQFQNNGVVDDSQLPKDRFSAERLKGVDSTLKIQPAKLEDSAVYLCASSLARDRYDHKYEQYFGPGTRLTVT.

This chain uses TRBV5-1 with TRBJ2-7, with D possibly being TRBD1 (6 bases). Germline V lookup: CDR1 SGHRS, CDR2 YFSETQ. This CDR3 region has 17 residues. Trimming took 4 bases from V and 5 from J, leaving 25 bases between them. The CDR3 sequence: CASSRVGLRNRVHEQYF. CDR3 coding DNA: TGCGCCAGCAGCCGCGTAGGACTTCGGAACAGGGTCCACGAGCAGTACTTC. The variable domain in full, with the rest retrieved from reference TRBV5-1 and TRBJ2-7, is KAGVTQTPRYLIKTRGQQVTLSCSPISGHRSVSWYQQTPGQGLQFLFEYFSETQRNKGNFPGRFSGRQFSNSRSEMNVSTLELGDSALYLCASSRVGLRNRVHEQYFGPGTRLTVT.

This clonotype was recorded a few times. J is TRBJ2-5 and V is TRBV20-1; D call uncertain. CDR3 length: 15 amino acids. Trimming left V 4 bases short and J 3 bases short, with 18 bases between. Germline CDR1 DFQATT, CDR2 SNEGSKA (reference sequence). CDR3 region: CSATSDFGAKETQYF. The DNA of the CDR3 is TGCAGTGCTACCTCCGATTTCGGAGCCAAAGAGACCCAGTACTTC.

The chain links TRBV6-5 to TRBJ1-6; D is uncertain. The length of the CDR3 is 14 residues. Germline V CDR1 and CDR2: MNHEY, SVGAGI. Trimming removed 2 bases at V and 6 bases at J, with 8 bases between. The CDR3 DNA reads TGTGCCAGCAGTTACGAACCGCCTAATTCACCCCTCCACTTT. Its protein product is CASSYEPPNSPLHF.

This chain uses TRBV3-1 with TRBJ2-5, with 7 nucleotides matching TRBD1. V lost 3 bases to trimming and J lost 5 bases; unmatched junction nucleotides: 3. CDR1 and CDR2 from the germline V gene are LGHDT and YNNKEL (reference sequence). The CDR3 runs to 13 residues. CDR3 sequence (DNA): TGTGCCAGCAGCCAGACAGGGTGGGAGACCCAGTACTTC. It is translated as CASSQTGWETQYF.

This clonotype has only a few counts. A read error may be the cause here, since a much bigger clone is one base away. CDR3 DNA: TGCGCCAGCAGCTCATACAGGGTCGAGACAGATACGCAGTATTTT. Protein sequence: CASSSYRVETDTQYF. The J gene is TRBJ2-3, the V gene TRBV5-1; perhaps TRBD1 as D (6 bases). The length of the CDR3 is 15 residues. Per germline, CDR1 SGHRS and CDR2 YFSETQ. Deletions cut 3 bases from V and 3 bases from J, with 14 bases between.

This clonotype was recorded a few times. The V and J genes are TRBV5-1 and TRBJ2-1; TRBD1 aligns across 10 bases. Germline V gene sequence: CDR1 SGHRS, CDR2 YFSETQ. The CDR3 sequence is 16 residues long. The junction had 5 bases not matched to a gene; V was cut back by 0 bases and J by 5 bases. The CDR3 coding sequence is TGCGCCAGCAGCTTGGGACAGGGGGCATTCAACAATGAGCAGTTCTTC. Protein: CASSLGQGAFNNEQFF.

This clonotype has just a few counts. The chain is built from TRBV27 and TRBJ1-6; D is uncertain. Germline V gives CDR1 MNHEY, CDR2 SMNVEV (reference sequence). This CDR3 contains 14 residues. V lost 4 bases to trimming and J lost 2 bases, with 6 bases between them. Here the CDR3 reads CASSSNTYNSPLHF. Written as DNA, the CDR3 is TGTGCCAGCAGTTCGAATACCTATAATTCACCCCTCCACTTT.

This clonotype was recorded a few times. V and J are TRBV25-1 and TRBJ1-2; the D is unclear. Germline V gives CDR1 MGHDK, CDR2 SYGVNS. The CDR3 covers 12 residues. Trimming took off 5 bases at V and 4 bases at J, with 8 bases between the two ends. CDR3 loop: CASSSTLYGYTF. DNA of the CDR3: TGTGCCAGCAGTTCTACCCTCTATGGCTACACCTTC.

This clonotype appeared many times. The chain carries TRBV12-3 or TRBV12-4 and TRBJ2-5; D may be TRBD1 (6 bases). The CDR3 is made up of 14 amino acids. V was clipped by 5 bases and J by 2 bases, with 12 bases between them. The CDR3 nucleotides are TGTGCCAGCAGTCGACCGGGACAACAAGAGACCCAGTACTTC. Protein sequence: CASSRPGQQETQYF.

V is TRBV27 and J is TRBJ1-4; D not certain. This CDR3 has 14 amino acids. The V end was cut by 3 bases, the J end by 8 bases, with 13 bases between. The germline V gene encodes CDR1 MNHEY and CDR2 SMNVEV (reference sequence). CDR3 loop: CASSFRVGREKLFF. CDR3 in DNA: TGTGCCAGCAGTTTTAGAGTCGGGAGGGAAAAACTGTTTTTT.

V gene TRBV20-1 combines with J gene TRBJ2-3; 10 nucleotides align to TRBD2. The CDR3 loop spans 17 amino acids. J gave up 0 bases and V 0 bases, and 6 bases lay outside the gene matches. The germline gives CDR1 DFQATT, CDR2 SNEGSKA (reference sequence). CDR3 amino acids: CSARDRLAGGSTDTQYF. The CDR3 coding sequence is TGCAGTGCTAGAGATCGGTTAGCGGGAGGCAGCACAGATACGCAGTATTTT.

The CDR3: CASSGAGFTEAFF. CDR3 sequence (DNA): TGTGCCAGTAGTGGAGCCGGGTTCACTGAAGCTTTCTTT. The rearrangement uses TRBV19 and TRBJ1-1; D unclear. The CDR3 is made up of 13 amino acids. Between the trimmed V and J ends, which lost 5 bases and 4 bases, there was a span of 11 bases. Germline V gene lookup returns CDR1 LNHDA and CDR2 SQIVND (reference sequence).

The genes are TRBV27 and TRBJ2-5, with TRBD1 matching over 8 bases. Germline loops: CDR1 MNHEY, CDR2 SMNVEV (reference sequence). The CDR3 extends over 15 amino acids. V lost 2 bases to trimming and J lost 10 bases; unmatched junction nucleotides: 12. CDR3 DNA: TGTGCCAGCAGTTTAAACCCGGGACAGGTAGAGCTCCAGTACTTC. Protein: CASSLNPGQVELQYF.

DNA of the CDR3: TGTGCCAGCAGTCGGGGACTCGAATACAATGAGCAGTACTTC. This codes for CASSRGLEYNEQYF. The V gene is TRBV6-6, the J gene TRBJ2-5, with D possibly matching TRBD2 (6 bases). Trimming removed 5 bases at V and 11 bases at J, with 21 bases between. CDR1 MNHNY and CDR2 SVGAGI come from the germline V gene (reference sequence). This CDR3 is built from 14 residues.

The rearrangement uses TRBV10-3 and TRBJ2-3; the match to TRBD2 covers 7 bases. Germline lookup yields CDR1 ENHRY and CDR2 SYGVKD. V trimming: 6 bases; J trimming: 2 bases; junction bases outside the gene matches: 5. This CDR3 region has 14 residues. The CDR3 sequence: CAISGTKDTDTQYF. DNA of the CDR3: TGTGCCATCAGCGGGACTAAAGACACAGATACGCAGTATTTT.

This chain connects TRBV12-3 or TRBV12-4 to TRBJ2-5; the match to TRBD2 covers 14 bases. Unmatched junction bases numbered 10, after V lost 7 bases and J lost 3 bases. The CDR3 runs to 17 residues. CDR3 loop: CASTQGLAGVIEETQYF. The DNA of the CDR3 is TGTGCCAGCACGCAGGGACTAGCGGGAGTCATAGAAGAGACCCAGTACTTC.

This clonotype was detected a few times. The rearrangement uses TRBV6-5 and TRBJ2-7; the match to TRBD2 covers 13 bases. V lost 2 bases to trimming and J lost 3 bases; unmatched junction nucleotides: 7. Germline V lookup: CDR1 MNHEY, CDR2 SVGAGI. This CDR3 is 17 amino acids long. CDR3 amino acids: CASSYLPGTSGVYEQYF. CDR3 in DNA: TGTGCCAGCAGTTACCTTCCCGGGACTAGCGGGGTCTACGAGCAGTACTTC.